This T cell receptor (beta chain) was observed in a study of shared clonotypes between healthy human individuals. Comment on this clone: The antigen is unknown.

The ends were cut back, 2 bases at V and 1 base at J, with 11 bases in the middle. This CDR3 has 15 amino acids. Germline V lookup: CDR1 LGHNA, CDR2 YSLEER. Assay used: immunoSEQ multiplex PCR; TCRdb lists only in-frame clones, some missing. The sample holds under 1,100,000 clones, 65% to 80% seen once. CD45RA-negative memory and CD45RA+ naive subsets were split from the CD4+ cells. Study-level findings and limits: The donor pool, a small one, limited the genetic and exposure-history diversity represented. Some naive CD4 clonotypes, about 5.5%, turned up in common across several donors. Larger estimated richness was generally seen in naive subsets than in memory subsets.

The source of this sequence is a man aged 18 to 30 in good health. This chain joins TRBV4-3 and TRBJ1-1, with a possible D match to TRBD1 (5 bases). Sequences were obtained from memory CD4+ T cells sorted from blood. Subset specified: CD45RA-negative fraction. The CDR3 region is CASSQFYRQNTEAFF. The CDR3 DNA sequence: TGCGCCAGCAGCCAATTTTACAGGCAGAACACTGAAGCTTTCTTT.